The following is a T cell receptor beta chain sequence with its context. This clonotype has ten or more counts. Its antigen specificity is not known. One base away there is no much larger clone; base qualities are not given. The sample originates from a study of breast tumors, draining lymph nodes, adjacent tissues listed by TCRdb under 2016. With regard to the full study: Breast cancer patients provided tumor, adjacent nontumor tissue and axillary lymph nodes, and the study compared the TCR beta repertoires across these three sources. In human breast cancer, the study set out to assess how tumor, surrounding tissue and draining lymph node repertoires relate to one another and whether T cells might be exchanged between them.

TCRdb lists the instrument as Illumina HiSeq 2000. TCR beta chain libraries were generated by multiplex PCR amplification. The amplified TCR beta chain products were analyzed by high-throughput sequencing. TCRdb passed the public sequencing reads through fastp at Q25 and MiXCR, retaining productive beta sequences. Rows are combined by CDR3 protein, so each entry shows the most common genes and DNA. Present in this sample are approximately 300,000 distinct CDR3 sequences, around 30% of which were seen just once. The ten largest clonotypes hold 0.85% to 1.2% of the sample. The study at large found these results: Tumor and nontumor tissue repertoires were significantly more similar in luminal-like than in basal-like breast cancer. Tumors showed preferential V and J gene usage, and their T-cell repertoire diversity fell below that of lymph nodes yet above that of nontumor tissue. Rather than being directly demonstrated, the conclusion that tumor T cells originate in lymph nodes was presented as consistent with a hypothesis. The data were judged consistent with most tumor T cells deriving from the lymph node and then expanding within tumor tissue.

The axillary draining lymph nodes of breast cancer patients were the source of the lymph node samples. The sequence was collected from a female donor with breast cancer. Some clones in this sample may be carry-over from other donors' samples. Input material: axillary lymph node tissue.

The DNA reads as follows: TGTGCCAGCAGTGTACAGGGCACGCTTGGAGAGACCCAGTACTTC. Its protein is CASSVQGTLGETQYF. The chain uses TRBV6-1 and TRBJ2-5; a weak D assignment points to TRBD1 (6 bases agree). The junction carries 16 bases between V and J, which are trimmed by 4 bases and 4 bases respectively. The cysteine opens and the phenylalanine closes a CDR3 of 15 amino acids. The only DNA kept is the CDR3, 45 bases in frame from the first base. CDR1 and CDR2 were assigned from the germline V gene as MNHNS and SASEGT.